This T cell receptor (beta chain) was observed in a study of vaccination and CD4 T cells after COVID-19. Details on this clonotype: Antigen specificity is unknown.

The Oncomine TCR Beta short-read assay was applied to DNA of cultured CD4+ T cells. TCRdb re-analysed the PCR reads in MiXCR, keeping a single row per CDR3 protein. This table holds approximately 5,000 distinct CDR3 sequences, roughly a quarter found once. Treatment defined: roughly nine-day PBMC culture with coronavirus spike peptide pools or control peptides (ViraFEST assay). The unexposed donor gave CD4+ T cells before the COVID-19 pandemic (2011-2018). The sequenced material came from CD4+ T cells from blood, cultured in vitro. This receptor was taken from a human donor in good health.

The CDR3 nucleotides are TGTGCCAGCAGTTTATGGGGGATCACTGAAGCTTTCTTT. This encodes CASSLWGITEAFF. The V gene is TRBV28, the J gene TRBJ1-1, with D hard to call. The CDR3 is made up of 13 amino acids. With 0 bases removed from V and 4 bases from J, the gap between germline ends came to 6 bases. Germline values: CDR1 MDHEN, CDR2 SYDVKM.